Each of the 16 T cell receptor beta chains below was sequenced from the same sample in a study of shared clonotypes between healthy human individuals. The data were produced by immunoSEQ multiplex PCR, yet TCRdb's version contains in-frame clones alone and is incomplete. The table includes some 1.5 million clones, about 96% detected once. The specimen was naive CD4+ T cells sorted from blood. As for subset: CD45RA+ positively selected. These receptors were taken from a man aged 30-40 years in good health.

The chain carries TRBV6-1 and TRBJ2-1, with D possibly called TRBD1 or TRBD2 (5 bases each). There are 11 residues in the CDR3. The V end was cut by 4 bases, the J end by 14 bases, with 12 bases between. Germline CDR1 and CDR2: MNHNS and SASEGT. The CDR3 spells CASSVSGLKFF. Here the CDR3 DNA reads TGTGCCAGCAGTGTCTCGGGGCTTAAGTTCTTC.

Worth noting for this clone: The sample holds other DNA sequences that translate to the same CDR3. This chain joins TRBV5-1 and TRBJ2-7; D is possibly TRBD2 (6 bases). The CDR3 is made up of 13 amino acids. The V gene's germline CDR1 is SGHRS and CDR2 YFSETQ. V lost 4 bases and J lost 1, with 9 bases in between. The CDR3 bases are TGCGCCAGCAGCACGGGACTTTCCTACGAGCAGTACTTC. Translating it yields CASSTGLSYEQYF.

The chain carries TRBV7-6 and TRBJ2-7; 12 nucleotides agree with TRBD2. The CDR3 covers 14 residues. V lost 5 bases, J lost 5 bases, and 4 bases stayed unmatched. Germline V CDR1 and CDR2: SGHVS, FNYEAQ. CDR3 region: CASSTSGRRDEQYF. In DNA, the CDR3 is TGTGCCAGCAGCACTAGCGGGAGGCGAGACGAGCAGTACTTC. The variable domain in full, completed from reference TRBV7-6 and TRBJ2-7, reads GAGVSQSPRYKVTKRGQDVALRCDPISGHVSLYWYRQALGQGPEFLTYFNYEAQQDKSGLPNDRFSAERPEGSISTLTIQRTEQRDSAMYRCASSTSGRRDEQYFGPGTRLTVT.

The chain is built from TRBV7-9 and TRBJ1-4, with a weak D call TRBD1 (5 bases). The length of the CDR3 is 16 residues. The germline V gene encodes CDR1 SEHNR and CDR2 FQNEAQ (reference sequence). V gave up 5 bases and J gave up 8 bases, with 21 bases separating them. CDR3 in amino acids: CASSPRQSPRGEKLFF. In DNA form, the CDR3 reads TGTGCCAGCAGCCCCCGACAGTCTCCTAGGGGAGAAAAACTGTTTTTT.

For the CDR3, the DNA is TGTGCCAGCAGTGTCCAGGGTAGGGTTCAAGAGACCCAGTACTTC. Protein sequence: CASSVQGRVQETQYF. V and J are TRBV2 and TRBJ2-5; possibly TRBD1 for D (5 bases). The CDR3 contains 15 residues. The germline gives CDR1 SNHLY, CDR2 FYNNEI. The V end was cut by 4 bases, the J end by 2 bases, with 14 bases between.

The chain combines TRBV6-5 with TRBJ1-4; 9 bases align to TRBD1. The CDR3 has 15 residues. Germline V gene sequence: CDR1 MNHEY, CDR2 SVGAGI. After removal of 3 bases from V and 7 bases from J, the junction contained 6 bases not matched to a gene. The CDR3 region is CASSYSPGQGEKLFF. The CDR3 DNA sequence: TGTGCCAGCAGTTATTCCCCGGGACAGGGTGAAAAACTGTTTTTT.

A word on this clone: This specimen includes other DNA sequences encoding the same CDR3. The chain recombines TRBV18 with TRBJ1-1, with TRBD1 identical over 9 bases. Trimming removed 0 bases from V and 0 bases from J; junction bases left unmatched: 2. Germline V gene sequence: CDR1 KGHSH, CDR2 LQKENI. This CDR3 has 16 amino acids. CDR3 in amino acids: CASSPPGQGMNTEAFF. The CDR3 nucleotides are TGTGCCAGCTCACCACCGGGACAGGGTATGAACACTGAAGCTTTCTTT.

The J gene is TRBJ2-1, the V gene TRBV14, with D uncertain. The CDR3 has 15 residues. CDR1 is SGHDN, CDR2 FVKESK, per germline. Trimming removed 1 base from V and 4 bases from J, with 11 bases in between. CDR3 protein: CASSQGPPQYNEQFF. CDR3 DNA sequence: TGTGCCAGCAGCCAAGGGCCCCCCCAATACAATGAGCAGTTCTTC. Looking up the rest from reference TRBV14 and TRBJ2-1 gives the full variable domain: EAGVTQFPSHSVIEKGQTVTLRCDPISGHDNLYWYRRVMGKEIKFLLHFVKESKQDESGMPNNRFLAERTGGTYSTLKVQPAELEDSGVYFCASSQGPPQYNEQFFGPGTRLTVL.

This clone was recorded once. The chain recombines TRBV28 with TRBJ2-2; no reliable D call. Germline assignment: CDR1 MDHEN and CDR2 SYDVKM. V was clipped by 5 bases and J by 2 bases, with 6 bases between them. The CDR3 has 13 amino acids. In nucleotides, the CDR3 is TGTGCCAGCAGTGGCCCAAACACCGGGGAGCTGTTTTTT. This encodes CASSGPNTGELFF. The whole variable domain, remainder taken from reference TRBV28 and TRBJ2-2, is DVKVTQSSRYLVKRTGEKVFLECVQDMDHENMFWYRQDPGLGLRLIYFSYDVKMKEKGDIPEGYSVSREKKERFSLILESASTNQTSMYLCASSGPNTGELFFGEGSRLTVL.

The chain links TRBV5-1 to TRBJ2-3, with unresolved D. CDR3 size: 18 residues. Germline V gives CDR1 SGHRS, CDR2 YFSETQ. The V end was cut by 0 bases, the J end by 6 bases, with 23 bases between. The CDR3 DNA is TGCGCCAGCAGCTTGGCCGTTAGAAGTCGCTCAGTTGACGATACGCAGTATTTT. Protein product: CASSLAVRSRSVDDTQYF.

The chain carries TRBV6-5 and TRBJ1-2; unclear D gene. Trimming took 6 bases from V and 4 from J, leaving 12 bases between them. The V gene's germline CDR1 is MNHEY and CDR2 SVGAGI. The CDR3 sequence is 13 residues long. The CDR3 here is CASRLNLLYGYTF. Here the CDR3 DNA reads TGTGCCAGCAGGCTCAATTTACTCTATGGCTACACCTTC.

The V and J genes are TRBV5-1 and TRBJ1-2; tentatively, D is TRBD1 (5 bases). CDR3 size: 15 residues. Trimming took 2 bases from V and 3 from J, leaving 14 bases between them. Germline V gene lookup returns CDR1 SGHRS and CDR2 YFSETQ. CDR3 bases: TGCGCCAGCAGCTTAAGGGGACCTGGGGACTATGGCTACACCTTC. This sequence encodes CASSLRGPGDYGYTF.

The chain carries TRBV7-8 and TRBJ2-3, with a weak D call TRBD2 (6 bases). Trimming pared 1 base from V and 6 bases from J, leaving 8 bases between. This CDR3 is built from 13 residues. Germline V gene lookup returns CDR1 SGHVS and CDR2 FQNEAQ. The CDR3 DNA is TGTGCCAGCAGCTTAGATGCGGGGGATACGCAGTATTTT. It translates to CASSLDAGDTQYF.

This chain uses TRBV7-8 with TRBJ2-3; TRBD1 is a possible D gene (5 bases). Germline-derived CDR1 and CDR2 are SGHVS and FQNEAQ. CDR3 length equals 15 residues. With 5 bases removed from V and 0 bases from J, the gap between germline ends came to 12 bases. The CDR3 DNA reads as TGTGCCAGCAGCAGGCGACAGCCTAGCACAGATACGCAGTATTTT. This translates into CASSRRQPSTDTQYF.

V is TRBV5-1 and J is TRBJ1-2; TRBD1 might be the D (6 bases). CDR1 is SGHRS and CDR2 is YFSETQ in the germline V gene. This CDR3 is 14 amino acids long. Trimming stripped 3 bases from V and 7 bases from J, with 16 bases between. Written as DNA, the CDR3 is TGCGCCAGCAGCTCAGAGGGGGGCGCAGGTGGCTACACCTTC. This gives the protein CASSSEGGAGGYTF.

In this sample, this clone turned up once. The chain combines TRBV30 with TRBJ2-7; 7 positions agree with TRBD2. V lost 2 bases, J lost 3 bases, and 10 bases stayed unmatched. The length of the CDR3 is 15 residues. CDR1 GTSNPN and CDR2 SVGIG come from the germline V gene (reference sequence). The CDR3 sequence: CAWSPVGRAFYEQYF. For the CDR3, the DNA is TGTGCCTGGAGTCCTGTAGGGAGGGCCTTCTACGAGCAGTACTTC. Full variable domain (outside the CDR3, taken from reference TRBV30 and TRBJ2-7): SQTIHQWPATLVQPVGSPLSLECTVEGTSNPNLYWYRQAAGRGLQLLFYSVGIGQISSEVPQNLSASRPQDRQFILSSKKLLLSDSGFYLCAWSPVGRAFYEQYFGPGTRLTVT.